The rows below give T cell receptor beta chains drawn from one sample of a study of neurological immune-mediated disorders. TCRdb re-called the 5' RACE reads through MiXCR, storing one row per CDR3 protein. The sample lists about 89,000 distinct CDR3 sequences, just over 2.5% occurring once. What was sequenced was PBMCs. Receptor source: a woman between 25 and 40 years old with multiple sclerosis. The CDR3 runs from the conserved cysteine through the conserved F or W.

length	V	CDR3
15	TRBV18	CASSPPSRAEGGYTF
18	TRBV24-1	CATSASYRGTSATDTQYF
12	TRBV9	CASSDRDREQFF
12	TRBV20-1	CSAREGAAEAFF
14	TRBV27	CASSSQGGIETQYF
14	TRBV18	CASSPDSEGDTQYF
16	TRBV7-8	CASSSNRAVRTDTQYF
12	TRBV14	CASSQGPIEAFF
13	TRBV5-1	CASRLPGNTEAFF
16	TRBV5-1	CASSILGLAGGGEQFF
10	TRBV29-1	CSVRGTEAFF
15	TRBV12-3/TRBV12-4	CASSPLKGVYNEQFF
14	TRBV20-1	CSARPGQGGNEQFF
13	TRBV7-6	CASSPQQENTIYF
15	TRBV5-5	CASSPGTTNTGELFF
14	TRBV12-3/TRBV12-4	CASSLGDSGDGYTF
14	TRBV5-6	CASSLPAISYEQYF
16	TRBV7-3	CASSPRAGDRSYEQYF
13	TRBV12-3/TRBV12-4	CASTPRGGAEAFF
19	TRBV12-3/TRBV12-4	CASSPRAGTSGRAYNEQFF
16	TRBV5-1	CASRLTGTGVADTQYF
12	TRBV7-9	CASGKGNLEAFF
16	TRBV7-8	CASSLARQGALGKLFF
13	TRBV3-1	CASSSVLGNEQFF
14	TRBV20-1	CSAGYRGMNTEAFF
14	TRBV20-1	CSARDSQMTDTQYF
14	TRBV5-1	CASSLASAFPEAFF
13	TRBV12-3/TRBV12-4	CASSKVEGYEQYF
13	TRBV29-1	CSVVVSFRNEQFF
15	TRBV6-1	CASTWDRDSNQPQHF
14	TRBV27	CASSPRGRNQPQHF
16	TRBV5-1	CASSFRTGGSTDTQYF
12	TRBV11-2	CASSLSDGELFF
13	TRBV27	CASRRVQNTEAFF
15	TRBV5-6	CASSYRRTRGYGYTF
16	TRBV6-5	CASSPSGWRSSYEQYF
15	TRBV7-9	CASSRRTGEGYEQYF
15	TRBV7-2	CASSSGLQGYNEQFF
16	TRBV6-5	CASRLRLGGPIYEQYF
15	TRBV29-1	CSVPHGENSYNEQFF
14	TRBV9	CASNPGPSTDTQYF
18	TRBV20-1	CSARSPFIGTGGFYEQYF
14	TRBV6-5	CASGPTGVNQPQHF
18	TRBV20-1	CSAIGALETSGGFYEQYF
14	TRBV9	CASSATGYQETQYF
15	TRBV29-1	CSVEGDRGSYNEQFF
13	TRBV27	CASRLGEGQPQHF
13	TRBV7-2	CASSYSGSVEQYF
15	TRBV5-1	CASSLGLAGAETQYF
13	TRBV6-1	CASTPDRSHTQYF
13	TRBV7-9	CASSLTGYTEAFF
12	TRBV29-1	CSVWIEAYGYTF
12	TRBV10-2	CASRAGNSQGFF
17	TRBV5-1	CASSLVPGTANTGELFF
15	TRBV25-1	CASTRGTSRHNEQFF
13	TRBV11-2	CASGRTEGAEAFF
11	TRBV12-3/TRBV12-4	CASSLVDEQYF
14	TRBV3-1	CASSHKPNTGELFF